A selection of T cell receptor beta chains follows, all from one sample in a study of shared clonotypes between healthy human individuals. Produced via immunoSEQ multiplex PCR; TCRdb's table is partial and in-frame only. The repertoire holds fewer than 1.4 million clones, with approximately 78% as singletons. Sequences were obtained from memory CD4+ T cells from PBMCs. These receptors originate from a man aged 18-30 years in good health. Some clones in this sample may be carry-over from other donors' samples. CDR3s include the opening cysteine and the closing phenylalanine or tryptophan.

v_call	j_call	cdr3_aa
TRBV7-2	TRBJ1-1	CASSQQGFPTEAFF
TRBV6-6	TRBJ1-2	CASSYLTHGYTF
TRBV28	TRBJ1-2	CASSFFSYGYTF
TRBV11-3	TRBJ2-7	CASLDPPYSYEQYF
TRBV2	TRBJ2-3	CASSQAVSTDTQYF
TRBV28	TRBJ2-7	CASRLQSEQYF
TRBV28	TRBJ1-5	CASTSPDHREQPQHF
TRBV9	TRBJ1-3	CASSGEQGIGNTIYF
TRBV5-4	TRBJ1-4	CASSLEKGEKLFF
TRBV6-6	TRBJ1-3	CASGGQGGNTIYF
TRBV2	TRBJ1-2	CASSPETGYGYTF
TRBV6-4	TRBJ2-6	CASSGTGGTGANVLTF
TRBV11-2	TRBJ2-1	CASSPSRPNNEQFF
TRBV4-3	TRBJ1-2	CASSQPTDLFYGYTF
TRBV10-2	TRBJ1-1	CASRGFLGGVDAFF
TRBV5-1	TRBJ1-2	CASVPTTENYGYTF
TRBV28	TRBJ1-2	CASSWGGQINYGYTF
TRBV9	TRBJ2-3	CASSYRTASGPTSTDTQYF